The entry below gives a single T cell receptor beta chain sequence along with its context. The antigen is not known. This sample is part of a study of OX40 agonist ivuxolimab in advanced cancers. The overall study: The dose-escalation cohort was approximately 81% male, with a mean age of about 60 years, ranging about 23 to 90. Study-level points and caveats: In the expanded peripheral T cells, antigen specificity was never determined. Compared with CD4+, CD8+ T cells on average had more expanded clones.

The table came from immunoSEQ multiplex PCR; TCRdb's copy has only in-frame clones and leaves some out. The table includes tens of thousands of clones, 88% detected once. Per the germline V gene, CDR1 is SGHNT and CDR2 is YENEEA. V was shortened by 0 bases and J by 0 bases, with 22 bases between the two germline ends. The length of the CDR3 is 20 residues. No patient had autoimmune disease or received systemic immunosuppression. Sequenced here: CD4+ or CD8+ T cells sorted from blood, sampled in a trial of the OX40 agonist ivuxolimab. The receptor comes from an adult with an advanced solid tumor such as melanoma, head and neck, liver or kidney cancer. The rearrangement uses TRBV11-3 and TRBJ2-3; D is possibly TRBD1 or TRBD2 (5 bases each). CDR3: CASSLDHPRDQRKSTDTQYF. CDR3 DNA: TGTGCCAGCAGCTTAGATCATCCCCGGGACCAAAGAAAGAGCACAGATACGCAGTATTTT.